This T cell receptor beta chain was identified in a study of cytomegalovirus exposure and HLA in healthy donors. A note on this clone: The target antigen is unknown.

Study-level results: As a later analysis showed, a missense DCLRE1C variant was linked to trimming of TCR beta V- and J-genes. Several of the most significant clusters appeared, in a later analysis, to be linked to common viral pathogens. From TCR beta sequences, most subjects' HLA-A and HLA-B alleles were reportedly predicted accurately. Diagnosis of cytomegalovirus status made by the classifier reportedly showed high specificity and sensitivity.

Primers included in the PCR were 60 Vbeta and 13 Jbeta primers. TCRdb's table, derived via immunoSEQ multiplex PCR, lists solely in-frame clones and lacks some. The sample includes approximately 120,000 clones, 74% of them seen just once. Losses at the gene ends were 2 bases for V and 7 bases for J; bases not matched to a gene: 5. Per the germline V gene, CDR1 is SGHDT and CDR2 is YYEEEE. This CDR3 comprises 16 residues. The TCR sequence derives from a human donor in good health. This rearrangement joins TRBV5-6 to TRBJ2-2; 13 bases fit TRBD2. The specimen was PBMCs. The CDR3 is CASSFRTSGSFGELFF. The DNA for the CDR3 is TGTGCCAGCAGCTTCAGGACTAGCGGGAGTTTCGGGGAGCTGTTTTTT.